This is a list of T cell receptor beta chains from one sample in a study of OX40 agonist ivuxolimab in advanced cancers. Some clones are missing from TCRdb's copy, which holds only in-frame ones; the method was immunoSEQ multiplex PCR. The table has tens of thousands of clones, roughly nine tenths seen once. The source was CD4+ or CD8+ T cells sorted from blood, collected in a trial of the OX40 agonist ivuxolimab. Source of these receptors: an adult with an advanced solid tumor such as melanoma, head and neck, liver or kidney cancer. Both conserved end residues are part of each CDR3. A D gene is named only where the DNA matches it firmly. A clone size is listed for some rows: how often the clone was seen (once, few, many), or a class if it is expanded.

j_call	d_call	v_call	clone_size	cdr3_nt	cdr3_aa
TRBJ1-1	-	TRBV10-1	-	TGCGCCAGCGTCTGGACGGAAAACACTGAAGCTTTCTTT	CASVWTENTEAFF
TRBJ2-3	-	TRBV5-1	-	TGCGCCAGCAGCCTTTACACAGATACGCAGTATTTT	CASSLYTDTQYF
TRBJ2-3	-	TRBV7-3	once	TGTGCCAGCAGCTTCGGGGTCGCAGATACGCAGTATTTT	CASSFGVADTQYF
TRBJ2-3	TRBD1	TRBV30	-	TGTGCCTGGAGTCCCGGGACAGAGACAGATACGCAGTATTTT	CAWSPGTETDTQYF
TRBJ1-1	-	TRBV18	-	TGTGCCAGCTCACTAACAGGGTCGGACACTGAAGCTTTCTTT	CASSLTGSDTEAFF
TRBJ2-7	TRBD1	TRBV5-1	-	TGCGCCAGCAGCGCAGCTACCGGGACAGAAACCGTCGAGCAGTACTTC	CASSAATGTETVEQYF
TRBJ2-1	TRBD2	TRBV6-6	-	TGTGCCAGCAGTTACGCGACTAGCGGGAGGGGCGAGCAGTTCTTC	CASSYATSGRGEQFF
TRBJ2-3	-	TRBV10-3	-	TGTGCCATCAGGGACAGTAGCACAGATACGCAGTATTTT	CAIRDSSTDTQYF
TRBJ2-3	TRBD2	TRBV11-2	-	TGTGCCAGCAGCTTAGCGGGAGGGATAGATACGCAGTATTTT	CASSLAGGIDTQYF
TRBJ2-2	-	TRBV7-2	once	TGTGCCAGCAGCTTAAGGCAGGGAAGGACCGGGGAGCTGTTTTTT	CASSLRQGRTGELFF
TRBJ2-1	-	TRBV28	-	TGTGCCAGCAGTTTAGGGGCGGCCAGGGCCTATGAGCAGTTCTTC	CASSLGAARAYEQFF
TRBJ2-1	TRBD2	TRBV10-3	-	TGTGCCATCAGTAAAGGACTAGCGGGAATGAACAATGAGCAGTTCTTC	CAISKGLAGMNNEQFF
TRBJ1-1	-	TRBV27	-	TGTGCCAGCAGTCGACGGGCCGGGAGCTGGAACACTGAAGCTTTCTTT	CASSRRAGSWNTEAFF
TRBJ2-3	-	TRBV5-1	once	TGCGCCAGCAGCCCTAGGCCCCCCACAGATACGCAGTATTTT	CASSPRPPTDTQYF
TRBJ2-5	-	TRBV6-5	-	TGTGCCAGCAGTTACTCACGGGGGCTGGGGCAAGAGACCCAGTACTTC	CASSYSRGLGQETQYF
TRBJ2-3	TRBD2	TRBV11-3	-	TGTGCCAGCAGCCGGGGACTAGCGGGGTCCAGCGATACGCAGTATTTT	CASSRGLAGSSDTQYF
TRBJ2-1	-	TRBV7-3	-	TGTGCCAGCAGCCCAGGGGGACTCGATGACAATGAGCAGTTCTTC	CASSPGGLDDNEQFF
TRBJ2-1	-	TRBV5-1	-	TGCGCCAGCAGCTCTAGGGGCGGGATCTCCTACAATGAGCAGTTCTTC	CASSSRGGISYNEQFF
TRBJ2-7	-	TRBV11-3	-	TGTGCCAGCAGCTTCTCCGGGATCAACGAGCAGTACTTC	CASSFSGINEQYF
TRBJ1-1	-	TRBV30	-	TGTGCCTGGTCGGACGGTAACACTGAAGCTTTCTTT	CAWSDGNTEAFF
TRBJ1-2	-	TRBV7-9	-	TGTGCCAGCAGCTCCCTCAGCCCCTATGGCTACACCTTC	CASSSLSPYGYTF
TRBJ2-1	-	TRBV11-3	-	TGTGCCAGCAGCTTAGCCAGGGAAGCTGATGAGCAGTTCTTC	CASSLAREADEQFF
TRBJ2-3	-	TRBV28	-	TGTGCCAGCAGTTCGGGACCCCACACAGATACGCAGTATTTT	CASSSGPHTDTQYF
TRBJ2-1	-	TRBV7-2	-	TGTGCCAGCAGCTTATTGTCGGGGAATGAGCAGTTCTTC	CASSLLSGNEQFF
TRBJ2-3	-	TRBV4-1	-	TGCGCCAGCAGCCAAGATCGGGGCGGCTTCTCTAGCACAGATACGCAGTATTTT	CASSQDRGGFSSTDTQYF
TRBJ1-2	-	TRBV6-5	-	TGTGCCAGCAGTTACATAGGGACCGTAGCTAACTATGGCTACACCTTC	CASSYIGTVANYGYTF
TRBJ2-7	-	TRBV23-1	-	TGCGCCAGCAGTCAATACGGCGGCGGCGAGCAGTACTTC	CASSQYGGGEQYF
TRBJ1-3	-	TRBV7-9	-	TGTGCCAGCAGCTTAGCGGGGAATGGACAGTCTGGAAACACCATATATTTT	CASSLAGNGQSGNTIYF
TRBJ2-2	TRBD2	TRBV4-1	-	TGCGCCAGCAGCCAAGGTCCGGGCGGGGGGAACACCGGGGAGCTGTTTTTT	CASSQGPGGGNTGELFF
TRBJ2-1	TRBD2	TRBV7-9	-	TGTGCCAGCAGACAACTAGCGGGACCGGACGGAGGCTCCTACAATGAGCAGTTCTTC	CASRQLAGPDGGSYNEQFF
TRBJ2-2	TRBD1	TRBV5-4	-	TGTGCCAGCAGCAGCGGGACAGGGGGAACCGGGGAGCTGTTTTTT	CASSSGTGGTGELFF
TRBJ2-1	TRBD2	TRBV5-1	-	TGCGCCAGCAGCGCCCCTCGGGGCCAGCGGGATCTGGGTGAGCAGTTCTTC	CASSAPRGQRDLGEQFF
TRBJ1-1	TRBD1	TRBV5-1	-	TGCGCCAGCAGCTTTTTAGGACAGGGTGACACTGAAGCTTTCTTT	CASSFLGQGDTEAFF
TRBJ1-1	-	TRBV11-2	once	TGTGCCAGCAGCCGCGGAGGAGGTGTGGCTGAAGCTTTCTTT	CASSRGGGVAEAFF
TRBJ1-3	-	TRBV7-6	-	TGTGCCAGCAGCTTACCGGTCCTAAATTCCTCTGGAAACACCATATATTTT	CASSLPVLNSSGNTIYF
TRBJ2-5	TRBD2	TRBV9	-	TGTGCCAGCAGCGTCCTAGCGGGAGGAGAGACCCAGTACTTC	CASSVLAGGETQYF
TRBJ1-1	-	TRBV6-5	once	TGTGCCAGCATCAAACGGACCTACTCGAACACTGAAGCTTTCTTT	CASIKRTYSNTEAFF
TRBJ1-3	-	TRBV5-5	-	TGTGCCAGCAGCTTGGCCCCGGGGATTGGGAGCACCATATATTTT	CASSLAPGIGSTIYF
TRBJ2-3	-	TRBV2	-	TGTGCCAGCCGATACTTCGGGGCTAGCACAGATACGCAGTATTTT	CASRYFGASTDTQYF
TRBJ1-5	TRBD1	TRBV28	-	TGTGCCAGCAGTTTGTCGGGCAGGGGGTCAAATCAGCCCCAGCATTTT	CASSLSGRGSNQPQHF
TRBJ2-7	TRBD1	TRBV30	-	TGTGCCTGGAGTCTAGGACAGGGGGTGGTGGGCGAGCAGTACTTC	CAWSLGQGVVGEQYF
TRBJ2-5	TRBD2	TRBV10-1	-	TGCGCCAGCGGGGGGGAAGGAGGGGAGACCCAGTACTTC	CASGGEGGETQYF
TRBJ1-4	-	TRBV20-1	-	TGCAGTGTGACAGTCCTCGAAAAACTGTTTTTT	CSVTVLEKLFF